This TCR beta chain was observed in a study of molecular identifiers for immune sequencing clone quantification. Overall study results and limits: The share of molecules held by clones above 20 RNA copies was over 99% in effector cells and under 1% in naive cells. Single-cell amounts of spiked Jurkat TCR RNA were reportedly detectable among approximately 1 million naive cells.

Germline values: CDR1 GTSNPN, CDR2 SVGIG (reference sequence). This CDR3 comprises 14 residues. The V and J ends lost 1 base and 7 bases, in that order; junction bases with no gene match: 3. TCRdb fed the PCR reads into MiXCR, producing one record per CDR3 protein. The sample contains about 300,000 distinct CDR3 sequences, over 20% of which appear only once. This clonotype was recorded many times. Antigen: not known. Naive CD8 T cell sorting was performed on the CD8+CD4-CCR7+CD45RA+ phenotype. The chain couples TRBV30 to TRBJ1-5, with 11 bases identical to TRBD1. The TCR comes from a human donor in good health. Some libraries in this study had Jurkat cell RNA spiked in. The sequenced sample was naive CD8+ T cells from blood, with Jurkat cell RNA spiked in. Subset meaning: FACS-sorted CD8+CD4-CCR7+CD45RA+ naive T cells. CDR3 DNA: TGTGCCTGGAGTGAGGGACAGGGGGTCCAGCCCCAGCATTTT. Protein sequence: CAWSEGQGVQPQHF.